This T cell receptor (beta chain) was observed in a study of T cells after posttransplantation cyclophosphamide. Regarding the study as a whole: Tissue-infiltrating T cells from skin or gut overlapped little with blood T cells. Later blood repertoires were often dominated by clones from the donor CD8+ memory compartment.

This clone was observed many times. Its target is not known. Peripheral blood was collected from the related graft donor on the marrow donation day. CDR3 length: 12 amino acids. V was shortened by 7 bases and J by 4 bases, with 13 bases between the two germline ends. Germline CDR1 reads SQVTM; CDR2 reads ANQGSEA. Some clones are missing from TCRdb's copy, which holds only in-frame ones; the method was immunoSEQ multiplex PCR. Observed in the sample are 38,000 or so clones, none of them singletons. The sequence derives from a man aged 50 or older in good health, CMV-negative, and a related stem cell transplant donor. Specimen: PBMCs. This chain links TRBV29-1 with TRBJ1-1, with unresolved D. DNA of the CDR3: TGCAGCGCCCGGGATATCAGCACTGAAGCTTTCTTT. This sequence encodes CSARDISTEAFF.